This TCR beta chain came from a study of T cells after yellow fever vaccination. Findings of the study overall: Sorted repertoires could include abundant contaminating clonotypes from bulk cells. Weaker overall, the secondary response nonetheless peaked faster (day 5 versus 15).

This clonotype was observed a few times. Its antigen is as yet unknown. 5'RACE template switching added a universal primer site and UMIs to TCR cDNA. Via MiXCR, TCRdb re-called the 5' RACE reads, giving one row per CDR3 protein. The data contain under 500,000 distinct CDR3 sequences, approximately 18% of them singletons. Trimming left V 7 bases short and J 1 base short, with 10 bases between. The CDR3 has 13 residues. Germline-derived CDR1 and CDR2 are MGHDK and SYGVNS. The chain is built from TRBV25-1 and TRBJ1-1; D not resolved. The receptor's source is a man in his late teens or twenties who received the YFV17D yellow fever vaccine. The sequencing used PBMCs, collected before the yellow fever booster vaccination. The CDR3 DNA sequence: TGTGCCAGCACCAACAGCCAGAACACTGAAGCTTTCTTT. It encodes CASTNSQNTEAFF.